This passage covers 17 T cell receptor beta chains from one sample sequenced in a study of cytomegalovirus exposure and HLA in healthy donors. Amplification used 60 Vbeta primers and 13 Jbeta primers. Clones were sequenced by immunoSEQ multiplex PCR, and TCRdb holds only the in-frame ones, with some missing. The top ten hold 12% of the sample, which has some 45,000 clones, approximately 55% seen once. The sample taken for sequencing was PBMCs. The receptors here all came from a human donor in good health.

About this clone itself: It is unclear where the CDR3 begins or ends on the DNA, so no DNA is shown, and the CDR3 is as TCRdb lists it. V gene TRBV15 combines with J gene TRBJ2-7; whether TRBD2, the table's D call, matches the DNA was not checked. CDR1 and CDR2 (germline): LNHNV, YYDKDF (reference sequence). Termini included, the CDR3 measures 17 amino acids. The CDR3 region is CATSRDFGEGFSYEQYF.

This clone was seen only a few times. The J gene is TRBJ1-4, the V gene TRBV25-1; 10 bases fit TRBD1. Looked up from germline, CDR1 is MGHDK and CDR2 is SYGVNS. V lost 0 bases to trimming and J lost 7 bases; unmatched junction nucleotides: 5. The length of the CDR3 is 16 residues. The chain's CDR3 is CASSEYRDRGLEKLFF. CDR3 coding DNA: TGTGCCAGCAGTGAATATAGAGACAGGGGGCTTGAAAAACTGTTTTTT.

V gene TRBV18 combines with J gene TRBJ1-6, with D perhaps TRBD1 (5 bases). Germline loops: CDR1 KGHSH, CDR2 LQKENI. The CDR3 spans 15 residues. The ends were cut back, 3 bases at V and 8 bases at J, with 14 bases in the middle. CDR3 loop: CASSPGPNRYSPLHF. CDR3 coding DNA: TGTGCCAGCTCACCGGGGCCGAACCGATATTCACCCCTCCACTTT.

The J gene is TRBJ2-7, the V gene TRBV2; 8 bases match TRBD1. Germline V gene data show CDR1 as SNHLY and CDR2 as FYNNEI. CDR3 length equals 15 residues. V shed 9 bases and J 5 bases; nucleotides not matched to a gene: 15. CDR3: CASSKGQGARNEQYF. In DNA, the CDR3 is TGTGCCAGTTCGAAGGGGCAGGGGGCAAGGAACGAGCAGTACTTC.

The V gene is TRBV18, the J gene TRBJ1-1; D gene unclear. The CDR3 is 13 residues long. CDR1 is KGHSH and CDR2 is LQKENI in the germline V gene. V dropped 1 base and J dropped 3 bases, with 6 bases sitting between them. CDR3 DNA sequence: TGTGCCAGCTCACCACGCGAGGACACTGAAGCTTTCTTT. It translates to CASSPREDTEAFF.

V is TRBV7-8 and J is TRBJ1-6, with D unclear. V was pared by 1 base and J by 0 bases, with 4 bases between. Germline lookup yields CDR1 SGHVS and CDR2 FQNEAQ. This CDR3 spans 15 amino acids. CDR3 loop: CASSLGSSYNSPLHF. DNA of the CDR3: TGTGCCAGCAGCTTAGGGAGCTCCTATAATTCACCCCTCCACTTT.

The V gene is TRBV7-6, the J gene TRBJ2-5, with a possible D match to TRBD2 (5 bases). V was clipped by 5 bases and J by 4 bases, with 14 bases between them. Germline V gene sequence: CDR1 SGHVS, CDR2 FNYEAQ. The length of the CDR3 is 14 residues. CDR3 DNA: TGTGCCAGCAGCCTCGAGGGTGGTCGAGAGACCCAGTACTTC. This translates into CASSLEGGRETQYF. The full variable domain, completed using reference TRBV7-6 and TRBJ2-5, is GAGVSQSPRYKVTKRGQDVALRCDPISGHVSLYWYRQALGQGPEFLTYFNYEAQQDKSGLPNDRFSAERPEGSISTLTIQRTEQRDSAMYRCASSLEGGRETQYFGPGTRLLVL.

This clone occurred once. V and J are TRBV4-2 and TRBJ2-2; 10 bases are shared with TRBD1. CDR1 LGHNA and CDR2 YNFKEQ come from the germline V gene. The CDR3 contains 15 residues. The V and J ends lost 1 base and 5 bases, in that order; junction bases with no gene match: 1. CDR3 residues: CASSQGQGATGELFF. DNA of the CDR3: TGTGCCAGCAGCCAAGGACAGGGGGCGACCGGGGAGCTGTTTTTT.

This chain uses TRBV5-1 with TRBJ1-1; D gene uncertain. With 0 bases removed from V and 4 bases from J, the gap between germline ends came to 4 bases. The CDR3 covers 12 residues. CDR1 and CDR2 from the germline V gene are SGHRS and YFSETQ. CDR3 nucleotide sequence: TGCGCCAGCAGCTTGGAGCGCACTGAAGCTTTCTTT. This sequence encodes CASSLERTEAFF. The variable domain in full, completed from reference TRBV5-1 and TRBJ1-1, reads KAGVTQTPRYLIKTRGQQVTLSCSPISGHRSVSWYQQTPGQGLQFLFEYFSETQRNKGNFPGRFSGRQFSNSRSEMNVSTLELGDSALYLCASSLERTEAFFGQGTRLTVV.

This clone showed up just a few times. The J gene is TRBJ1-1, the V gene TRBV11-2, with D tentatively TRBD1 (5 bases). There are 17 residues in the CDR3. V was pared by 5 bases and J by 3 bases, with 22 bases between. Germline V gene data show CDR1 as SGHAT and CDR2 as FQNNGV. For the CDR3, the DNA is TGTGCCAGCAGCGCTCCCCGACAGAGTTATTTGGACACTGAAGCTTTCTTT. Translation gives CASSAPRQSYLDTEAFF.

This chain links TRBV18 with TRBJ1-2, with TRBD1 as a possible D gene (5 bases). Germline CDR1 is KGHSH and CDR2 is LQKENI. The CDR3 is 14 residues long. V lost 3 bases and J lost 4, with 12 bases in between. CDR3 nucleotide sequence: TGTGCCAGCTCACCCAGGGTCCCGCGCTATGGCTACACCTTC. This translates into CASSPRVPRYGYTF.

This rearrangement joins TRBV5-5 to TRBJ1-5, with 8 positions matching TRBD1. Germline CDR1 and CDR2: SGHKS and YYEKEE (reference sequence). V gave up 3 bases and J gave up 4 bases; unmatched junction bases: 6. This CDR3 contains 15 residues. The CDR3 loop is CASSSTGAINQPQHF. The DNA for the CDR3 is TGTGCCAGCAGCTCGACAGGGGCCATAAATCAGCCCCAGCATTTT. The entire variable domain, with the rest obtained from reference TRBV5-5 and TRBJ1-5, is as follows: DAGVTQSPTHLIKTRGQQVTLRCSPISGHKSVSWYQQVLGQGPQFIFQYYEKEERGRGNFPDRFSARQFPNYSSELNVNALLLGDSALYLCASSSTGAINQPQHFGDGTRLSIL.

The CDR3 reads CASSLTSQSSYNEQFF. CDR3 nucleotide sequence: TGTGCCAGTAGTCTAACTAGCCAAAGCTCCTACAATGAGCAGTTCTTC. J is TRBJ2-1 and V is TRBV19, with a tentative D call TRBD2 (6 bases). CDR3 size: 16 residues. CDR1 is LNHDA and CDR2 is SQIVND in the germline V gene (reference sequence). V was shortened by 5 bases and J by 0 bases, with 14 bases between the two germline ends.

The chain uses TRBV19 and TRBJ1-5; possible D gene TRBD1, 6 bases. The CDR3 totals 18 residues. V was cut by 7 bases and J by 8 bases, with 30 bases left in between. Germline values: CDR1 LNHDA, CDR2 SQIVND (reference sequence). Here the CDR3 reads CASKEVYRGRGELEPQHF. The DNA for the CDR3 is TGTGCCAGTAAAGAAGTTTATAGGGGCAGGGGTGAGTTGGAGCCCCAGCATTTT.

The table lists this clone with a few counts. The gene calls are TRBV19 and TRBJ2-3; 9 positions match TRBD2. V lost 5 bases and J lost 2; bases outside the gene matches: 11. CDR3 size: 17 residues. The germline V gene encodes CDR1 LNHDA and CDR2 SQIVND (reference sequence). The chain's CDR3 is CASSSPAGLANTDTQYF. CDR3 nucleotide sequence: TGTGCCAGTAGTTCTCCCGCGGGACTAGCAAACACAGATACGCAGTATTTT.

This clone was counted a few times. The rearrangement uses TRBV7-2 and TRBJ2-5; TRBD2 agrees at 9 bases. J was trimmed by 4 bases and V by 1 base; bases with no gene match: 7. The CDR3 spans 16 residues. Looked up from germline, CDR1 is SGHTA and CDR2 is FQGNSA. The CDR3, as DNA: TGTGCCAGCAGCTTAGGGGAGCGGGGGGCTGGAGAGACCCAGTACTTC. Translated: CASSLGERGAGETQYF.

V is TRBV7-9 and J is TRBJ2-1; 11 positions match TRBD2. CDR3 length equals 13 residues. Germline V gene data show CDR1 as SEHNR and CDR2 as FQNEAQ (reference sequence). The J segment lost 13 bases and the V segment lost 5 bases, leaving 7 bases of the junction unmatched. The CDR3 here is CASSPLTSGRQFF. CDR3 DNA sequence: TGTGCCAGCAGCCCCCTCACTAGCGGGAGACAGTTCTTC.